A selection of T cell receptor beta chains follows, all from one sample in a study of T cells after yellow fever vaccination. TCRdb called the 5' RACE reads again in MiXCR, with one record for every CDR3 protein. The profile shows 200,000 to 300,000 distinct CDR3 sequences, 10% to 15% of them singletons. This sample comprised CD4+ T cells sorted from PBMCs, obtained 45 days after the yellow fever booster vaccination. Receptors originate from a man aged 30-40 years who received the YFV17D yellow fever vaccine. The CDR3 runs from the conserved cysteine through the conserved F or W. A D gene is named only where the DNA matches it firmly. Clone size appears in some rows only: once, few, many, or a class for an expanded clone.

v_gene	j_gene	d_gene	abundance	CDR3aa	CDR3nt
TRBV4-2	TRBJ1-1	NA	NA	CASSQVIRGLNTEAFF	TGTGCCAGCAGCCAAGTTATCAGGGGACTAAACACTGAAGCTTTCTTT
TRBV2	TRBJ1-1	NA	few	CASTEAFF	TGTGCCAGCACTGAAGCTTTCTTT
TRBV7-9	TRBJ2-7	TRBD1	NA	CASSTGTGVHEQYF	TGTGCCAGCAGCACCGGGACAGGGGTCCACGAGCAGTACTTC
TRBV29-1	TRBJ2-7	NA	NA	CSVVRGGYEQYF	TGCAGCGTTGTAAGGGGCGGGTACGAGCAGTACTTC
TRBV29-1	TRBJ2-5	TRBD2	once	CSGVKLAFRETQYF	TGCAGCGGGGTGAAACTAGCGTTTAGAGAGACCCAGTACTTC
TRBV9	TRBJ2-3	NA	few	CASAPLPYGTSTDTQYF	TGTGCCAGTGCCCCCCTGCCATACGGGACAAGCACAGATACGCAGTATTTT
TRBV29-1	TRBJ2-1	TRBD2	few	CSVEGGLAGGYNEQFF	TGCAGCGTTGAAGGGGGACTAGCGGGAGGATACAATGAGCAGTTCTTC
TRBV6-5	TRBJ2-7	NA	many	CASSYSVTTYEQYF	TGTGCCAGCAGTTACTCCGTGACTACCTACGAGCAGTACTTC
TRBV7-6	TRBJ2-2	NA	many	CASSLEASRAGELFF	TGTGCCAGCAGCTTAGAGGCGTCAAGGGCCGGGGAGCTGTTTTTT
TRBV12-3/TRBV12-4	TRBJ2-2	NA	NA	CASRRDTTGELFF	TGTGCCAGCAGACGAGACACCACCGGGGAGCTGTTTTTT
TRBV12-3/TRBV12-4	TRBJ2-1	TRBD2	few	CASSGLAGEGEQFF	TGTGCCAGCAGCGGACTAGCGGGAGAGGGTGAGCAGTTCTTC
TRBV29-1	TRBJ1-2	NA	few	CSVSQQGRGGYTF	TGCAGCGTTTCCCAACAGGGAAGGGGAGGCTACACCTTC
TRBV7-2	TRBJ2-4	NA	few	CASSLTGYDIQYF	TGTGCCAGCAGCCTCACAGGGTATGACATTCAGTACTTC
TRBV20-1	TRBJ1-1	NA	NA	CSARTGPKRRAFF	TGCAGTGCTAGAACTGGGCCCAAAAGGAGGGCTTTCTTT
TRBV7-2	TRBJ2-1	NA	few	CASSLGRQADHNEQFF	TGTGCCAGCAGCTTAGGTAGGCAAGCCGATCACAATGAGCAGTTCTTC
TRBV4-3	TRBJ2-7	NA	many	CASSELEGGSEQYF	TGCGCCAGCAGTGAACTGGAGGGGGGTAGCGAGCAGTACTTC
TRBV6-5	TRBJ2-1	NA	NA	CASIPDLSGNEQFF	TGTGCCAGTATCCCGGACCTTTCCGGGAATGAGCAGTTCTTC
TRBV12-3/TRBV12-4	TRBJ2-1	NA	few	CASSALAEQFF	TGTGCCAGCAGCGCCCTAGCTGAGCAGTTCTTC